This T cell receptor beta chain was captured by sequencing in a study of blood T cell repertoires in COVID-19. As for the study in general: Samples of COVID-19 (acute and convalescent) were obtained from the United States, Italy and Spain. PBMCs, B-cell-depleted T cells, or T cells provided the cDNA or gDNA that made up the material.

In the source study's methods: Using reference gene primer amplification, nucleated cell counts were estimated. The method was immunoSEQ multiplex PCR; TCRdb's version includes in-frame clones alone and lacks a portion of them. The DNA was the basis for D and trimming; V, J and clone size are from that table. The table includes roughly 310,000 clones, 70% to 90% detected once. V trimming: 4 bases; J trimming: 2 bases; junction bases outside the gene matches: 1. This CDR3 contains 15 residues. CDR1 is SEHNR, CDR2 FQNEAQ, per germline (reference sequence). The chain is built from TRBV7-9 and TRBJ2-1; 11 nucleotides line up with TRBD2. The receptor was isolated from a woman aged 50 to 60 with active or convalescent COVID-19. Sequenced: peripheral blood. The CDR3 sequence is CASSSLAGAYNEQFF. The CDR3, as DNA: TGTGCCAGCAGCTCACTAGCGGGGGCCTACAATGAGCAGTTCTTC.